These T cell receptor beta chains were read from a single sample in a study of siplizumab effects on memory and regulatory T cells. Profiling relied on immunoSEQ multiplex PCR, and the TCRdb table lists in-frame clones only, not all of them. The table has about 100,000 clones, more than 85% seen once. Sequencing used CD4+ T cells sorted from blood. These TCRs come from a human donor in good health. Some clones in this sample may be carry-over from other donors' samples. Both conserved end residues are part of each CDR3. Fields, in order: V gene, D gene, clone size, J gene, CDR3 protein, CDR3 DNA. D genes are given only for firm matches. The size field is filled for only some rows; it gives once, few, many or a size class.

TRBV9	NA	NA	TRBJ2-2	CASSPDPGPSTGELFF	TGTGCCAGCAGCCCGGACCCGGGGCCTAGCACCGGGGAGCTGTTTTTT
TRBV6-1	NA	NA	TRBJ1-4	CASRGSATNEKLFF	TGTGCCAGCAGGGGGAGTGCAACTAATGAAAAACTGTTTTTT
TRBV7-3	TRBD2	NA	TRBJ2-7	CASSLLPSGAYEQYF	TGTGCCAGCAGCTTATTACCTAGCGGAGCCTACGAGCAGTACTTC
TRBV5-1	NA	once	TRBJ2-2	CASSSTGGANTGELFF	TGCGCCAGCAGCTCAACAGGGGGGGCGAACACCGGGGAGCTGTTTTTT
TRBV11-2	TRBD2	NA	TRBJ2-2	CASSLPSGSGPTGELFF	TGTGCCAGCAGCTTACCTAGCGGGAGCGGCCCCACCGGGGAGCTGTTTTTT
TRBV7-2	NA	NA	TRBJ2-1	CASSLGVGGIPEQFF	TGTGCCAGCAGCTTAGGGGTAGGGGGAATACCCGAGCAGTTCTTC
TRBV15	TRBD1	NA	TRBJ2-7	CATSRDMLRQGHYEQYF	TGTGCCACCAGCAGAGATATGTTGAGACAGGGACACTACGAGCAGTACTTC
TRBV19	NA	NA	TRBJ2-3	CASSKVAVSTDTQYF	TGTGCCAGTAGTAAGGTAGCGGTTAGCACAGATACGCAGTATTTT
TRBV7-8	TRBD2	NA	TRBJ2-7	CASRRLAAGEQYF	TGTGCCAGCAGACGACTAGCGGCGGGCGAGCAGTACTTC
TRBV11-1	TRBD2	NA	TRBJ2-1	CASSFVTPGLAGNEQFF	TGTGCCAGCAGCTTCGTAACCCCGGGACTAGCGGGCAATGAGCAGTTCTTC
TRBV9	TRBD1	NA	TRBJ2-7	CASSERTGHYEQYF	TGTGCCAGCAGCGAAAGGACAGGGCATTACGAGCAGTACTTC
TRBV19	NA	NA	TRBJ1-3	CASRVGLSGNTIYF	TGTGCCAGTAGGGTGGGTCTCTCTGGAAACACCATATATTTT
TRBV6-1	TRBD2	NA	TRBJ2-7	CASSGLAGVYEQYF	TGTGCCAGCAGTGGCTTAGCGGGAGTCTACGAGCAGTACTTC
TRBV7-2	NA	NA	TRBJ2-5	CASRRQETQYF	TGTGCCAGCAGGAGACAAGAGACCCAGTACTTC
TRBV4-2	NA	NA	TRBJ1-2	CASSQAIIQRESGGYTF	TGTGCCAGCAGCCAAGCCATAATACAGAGAGAGAGTGGTGGCTACACCTTC
TRBV10-3	NA	few	TRBJ2-3	CAISESTGSTDTQYF	TGTGCCATCAGTGAGTCGACTGGCAGCACAGATACGCAGTATTTT
TRBV23-1	TRBD1	NA	TRBJ1-2	CASSQSGTGPNYGYTF	TGCGCCAGCAGTCAATCGGGGACAGGGCCGAACTATGGCTACACCTTC
TRBV5-1	NA	NA	TRBJ2-2	CASSFRGDGELFF	TGCGCCAGCAGTTTCCGGGGAGACGGGGAGCTGTTTTTT
TRBV6-5	NA	NA	TRBJ2-3	CASSSLVRSPDTQYF	TGTGCCAGCAGCTCCCTGGTCCGATCCCCGGATACGCAGTATTTT
TRBV9	TRBD1	NA	TRBJ2-7	CASSGGTANSYEQYF	TGTGCCAGCAGCGGGGGGACAGCGAACTCCTACGAGCAGTACTTC
TRBV5-1	NA	NA	TRBJ2-3	CASSLASTGTDTQYF	TGCGCCAGCAGCTTGGCATCGACAGGCACAGATACGCAGTATTTT
TRBV20-1	NA	NA	TRBJ2-5	CSALSRETQYF	TGCAGTGCTTTGTCTCGCGAGACCCAGTACTTC
TRBV5-6	TRBD2	NA	TRBJ2-1	CASSLTSAQIRQFF	TGTGCCAGCAGCTTGACTAGCGCCCAGATACGGCAGTTCTTC
TRBV28	NA	NA	TRBJ2-1	CASSLGPGYQQFF	TGTGCCAGCAGTTTAGGGCCGGGATACCAGCAGTTCTTC